Below, 31 T cell receptor beta chains from the same sample are listed, as sequenced in a study of lymphopenia after photon versus proton radiotherapy. Produced via immunoSEQ multiplex PCR; TCRdb's table is partial and in-frame only. In the table there are some 38,000 clones, 92% of which are singletons. The source was peripheral blood, collected from a patient treated with photon-based radiotherapy. The receptors were gathered from a man in his 60s with cholangiocarcinoma.

The chain combines TRBV19 with TRBJ1-2, with D uncertain. The CDR3 runs to 11 residues. V was shortened by 3 bases and J by 8 bases, with 7 bases between the two germline ends. The germline CDR1 and CDR2 sequences are LNHDA and SQIVND (reference sequence). The CDR3 reads CASSIGAGYTF. DNA of the CDR3: TGTGCCAGTAGTATTGGTGCGGGCTACACCTTC.

This rearrangement joins TRBV9 to TRBJ2-3; 9 bases line up with TRBD1. The CDR3 runs to 17 residues. The germline V gene encodes CDR1 SGDLS and CDR2 YYNGEE. Losses at the gene ends were 3 bases for V and 6 bases for J; bases not matched to a gene: 14. This chain's CDR3 is CASSAQKDRGAQDTQYF. CDR3 sequence (DNA): TGTGCCAGCAGCGCCCAAAAGGACAGGGGCGCCCAGGATACGCAGTATTTT.

The rearrangement joins TRBV19 to TRBJ2-5, with D tentatively TRBD1 (6 bases). The germline V gene encodes CDR1 LNHDA and CDR2 SQIVND (reference sequence). The length of the CDR3 is 16 residues. The V gene lost 6 bases and the J gene lost 5 bases, with 22 bases spanning the gap. CDR3 residues: CASSENADGGRETQYF. The DNA for the CDR3 is TGTGCCAGTAGCGAAAACGCGGATGGGGGCCGGGAGACCCAGTACTTC.

This clone was seen once. The chain has TRBV5-1 and TRBJ1-2; D is unresolved. This CDR3 is built from 16 residues. Germline CDR1 and CDR2: SGHRS and YFSETQ. Between the trimmed V and J ends, which lost 0 bases and 6 bases, there was a span of 18 bases. The CDR3 DNA sequence: TGCGCCAGCAGCTTGGGAAACTACTTTCCTGGGGATGGCTACACCTTC. Translating gives CASSLGNYFPGDGYTF.

The V call is TRBV6-6, the J call TRBJ2-2; D is ambiguous. V was shortened by 10 bases and J by 5 bases, with 11 bases between the two germline ends. The germline gives CDR1 MNHNY, CDR2 SVGAGI (reference sequence). The length of the CDR3 is 12 residues. The DNA of the CDR3 is TGTGCCATCTTGTACAATACCGGGGAGCTGTTTTTT. It encodes CAILYNTGELFF.

V gene TRBV5-5 combines with J gene TRBJ2-1, with D possibly TRBD2 on 7 matching bases. Trimming pared 4 bases from V and 10 bases from J, leaving 12 bases between. This CDR3 spans 12 amino acids. Germline V gene lookup returns CDR1 SGHKS and CDR2 YYEKEE (reference sequence). The CDR3 coding sequence is TGTGCCAGCAGCCCGGGGGGCAAGGAGCAGTTCTTC. This gives the protein CASSPGGKEQFF.

The V gene is TRBV6-5, the J gene TRBJ1-1; D perhaps matches TRBD1 (6 bases). The ends were cut back, 0 bases at V and 6 bases at J, with 11 bases in the middle. Germline V gene sequence: CDR1 MNHEY, CDR2 SVGAGI. The CDR3 runs to 14 residues. CDR3 region: CASSYSDGTPEAFF. The CDR3 DNA sequence: TGTGCCAGCAGTTACTCGGACGGGACACCTGAAGCTTTCTTT.

The genes are TRBV5-1 and TRBJ2-2; D might be TRBD2 (7 bases). The V gene's germline CDR1 is SGHRS and CDR2 YFSETQ. Trimming stripped 3 bases from V and 0 bases from J, with 12 bases between. The CDR3 has 16 amino acids. For the CDR3, the DNA is TGCGCCAGCAGCTCCGCGGGGGCGCCGAACACCGGGGAGCTGTTTTTT. Translated, it gives CASSSAGAPNTGELFF.

The chain uses TRBV18 and TRBJ2-6; D remains unclear. The CDR3 extends over 15 amino acids. The ends were cut back, 3 bases at V and 0 bases at J, with 6 bases in the middle. Per the germline V gene, CDR1 is KGHSH and CDR2 is LQKENI. DNA of the CDR3: TGTGCCAGCTCACCCCCGGCCTCTGGGGCCAACGTCCTGACTTTC. It encodes CASSPPASGANVLTF.

The rearrangement links TRBV11-2 to TRBJ2-3, with D hard to call. Trimming took off 1 base at V and 0 bases at J, with 11 bases between the two ends. The germline V gene encodes CDR1 SGHAT and CDR2 FQNNGV. The CDR3 loop spans 16 amino acids. The CDR3 region has the DNA TGTGCCAGCAGCTTAGTAGAAATTACTAGCACAGATACGCAGTATTTT. This encodes CASSLVEITSTDTQYF.

This chain joins TRBV28 and TRBJ1-4; D possibly corresponds to TRBD1 (5 bases). Trimming took 6 bases from V and 0 from J, leaving 14 bases between them. The CDR3 spans 16 residues. From germline, CDR1 is MDHEN and CDR2 SYDVKM. The DNA of the CDR3 is TGTGCCAGCAGCCTGGGACGTTTTGCAACTAATGAAAAACTGTTTTTT. It yields the protein CASSLGRFATNEKLFF. Together with reference TRBV28 and TRBJ1-4, the CDR3 gives the full variable domain: DVKVTQSSRYLVKRTGEKVFLECVQDMDHENMFWYRQDPGLGLRLIYFSYDVKMKEKGDIPEGYSVSREKKERFSLILESASTNQTSMYLCASSLGRFATNEKLFFGSGTQLSVL.

Concerning this clone itself: Other DNA sequences in this sample translate to the same CDR3. J is TRBJ2-7 and V is TRBV15; weak D call: TRBD1 (5 bases). With 0 bases removed from V and 2 bases from J, the gap between germline ends came to 8 bases. The CDR3 spans 14 residues. The germline CDR1 and CDR2 sequences are LNHNV and YYDKDF (reference sequence). CDR3 DNA sequence: TGTGCCACCAGCAGAGACAGGGCGACCTACGAGCAGTACTTC. This sequence encodes CATSRDRATYEQYF.

On this clone: Other nucleotide sequences from this sample produce the same CDR3. V gene TRBV7-3 combines with J gene TRBJ1-1; D is uncertain. The V end was cut by 4 bases, the J end by 0 bases, with 6 bases between. CDR1 SGHTA and CDR2 FQGTGA come from the germline V gene. There are 13 residues in the CDR3. For the CDR3, the DNA is TGTGCCAGCAGCTGGGCACTGAACACTGAAGCTTTCTTT. Translated: CASSWALNTEAFF.

The V call is TRBV14, the J call TRBJ2-1; tentative D call: TRBD2 (7 bases). The CDR3 loop spans 15 amino acids. V gave up 2 bases and J gave up 4 bases, with 12 bases separating them. CDR1 is SGHDN and CDR2 is FVKESK in the germline V gene. CDR3 loop: CASSQTGGQYNEQFF. CDR3 nucleotides: TGTGCCAGCAGCCAAACGGGGGGCCAATACAATGAGCAGTTCTTC.

The chain uses TRBV27 and TRBJ2-1, with 14 bases lining up with TRBD2. Germline CDR1 and CDR2: MNHEY and SMNVEV (reference sequence). V shed 9 bases and J 11 bases; nucleotides not matched to a gene: 6. CDR3 size: 13 residues. CDR3 region: CASSGTSGGKQFF. The CDR3 bases are TGTGCCAGTTCCGGGACTAGCGGGGGAAAGCAGTTCTTC.

The chain is built from TRBV5-1 and TRBJ2-7; TRBD1 aligns across 9 bases. Germline loops: CDR1 SGHRS, CDR2 YFSETQ. The CDR3 has 14 amino acids. The trim removed 2 bases at V and 3 bases at J, leaving 3 bases unmatched. CDR3 loop: CASSFSGQGYEQYF. Here the CDR3 DNA reads TGCGCCAGCAGCTTTTCGGGACAGGGCTACGAGCAGTACTTC.

The V gene is TRBV11-2, the J gene TRBJ1-1; tentative D call: TRBD1 (5 bases). The ends were cut back, 0 bases at V and 3 bases at J, with 14 bases in the middle. Germline V gene data show CDR1 as SGHAT and CDR2 as FQNNGV. The CDR3 has 16 amino acids. The CDR3 sequence: CASSLDLGDVDTEAFF. CDR3 coding DNA: TGTGCCAGCAGCTTAGATCTTGGGGACGTGGACACTGAAGCTTTCTTT.

The chain recombines TRBV11-3 with TRBJ2-5; D is possibly TRBD2 (6 bases). V lost 1 base to trimming and J lost 3 bases, with 15 bases between them. From germline, CDR1 is SGHNT and CDR2 YENEEA. CDR3 size: 16 residues. Here the CDR3 DNA reads TGTGCCAGCAGCTTAGCTAACTTAGGGACTGAAGAGACCCAGTACTTC. It specifies CASSLANLGTEETQYF.

V is TRBV27 and J is TRBJ2-5; TRBD2 aligns across 8 bases. V shed 2 bases and J 5 bases; nucleotides not matched to a gene: 7. The CDR3 length is 15 residues. CDR1 is MNHEY and CDR2 is SMNVEV in the germline V gene (reference sequence). The CDR3 DNA reads as TGTGCCAGCAGTTTAGGGGGACTAGGGTTCGAGACCCAGTACTTC. Encoded protein: CASSLGGLGFETQYF.

CDR3 coding DNA: TGTGCCAGCAGCCAAGAGGGGGGCGACTCACCCCTCCACTTT. Residues: CASSQEGGDSPLHF. This sequence joins TRBV4-2 and TRBJ1-6; D may be TRBD1 (6 bases). CDR1 LGHNA and CDR2 YNFKEQ come from the germline V gene. The CDR3 extends over 14 amino acids. Trimming removed 0 bases at V and 10 bases at J, with 10 bases between.

The genes are TRBV29-1 and TRBJ1-1, with 9 bases aligning to TRBD1. Germline lookup yields CDR1 SQVTM and CDR2 ANQGSEA. With 4 bases clipped from V and 4 bases from J, the junction kept 4 bases outside the gene matches. The CDR3 length is 13 residues. CDR3 region: CSVVDRGRTEAFF. The CDR3 DNA sequence: TGCAGCGTTGTGGACAGGGGCCGCACTGAAGCTTTCTTT.

The chain uses TRBV9 and TRBJ1-4; tentatively, D is TRBD1 (5 bases). CDR1 and CDR2 (germline): SGDLS, YYNGEE. Trimming cost V 2 bases and J 3 bases, with 23 bases left between them. CDR3 length equals 19 residues. CDR3 in DNA: TGTGCCAGCAGCGTTAGGAGACAGCTACGACCTCAGTCTAATGAAAAACTGTTTTTT. Protein product: CASSVRRQLRPQSNEKLFF.

The genes are TRBV5-1 and TRBJ1-4, with 8 nucleotides matching TRBD1. Germline CDR1 and CDR2: SGHRS and YFSETQ. The CDR3 sequence is 19 residues long. Trimming took 0 bases from V and 4 from J; bases not matched to a gene: 14. CDR3 sequence: CASSLDRGDPQSYNEKLFF. CDR3 nucleotides: TGCGCCAGCAGCTTGGACAGGGGGGATCCCCAAAGCTATAATGAAAAACTGTTTTTT.

This sequence joins TRBV28 and TRBJ1-4, with a weak D call TRBD1 (5 bases). This CDR3 is 17 amino acids long. Germline CDR1 is MDHEN and CDR2 is SYDVKM. The V end lost 5 bases, the J end lost 7 bases, and 23 bases lay between the germline ends. The CDR3 here is CASSPSFTGRVGEKLFF. The CDR3 nucleotides are TGTGCCAGCAGTCCCTCTTTTACGGGGCGGGTAGGTGAAAAACTGTTTTTT.

The rearrangement joins TRBV18 to TRBJ1-2; 7 bases agree with TRBD1. The CDR3 length is 16 residues. J was trimmed by 0 bases and V by 2 bases; bases with no gene match: 6. Germline V lookup: CDR1 KGHSH, CDR2 LQKENI. The CDR3 reads CASSPSGTAPNYGYTF. CDR3 sequence (DNA): TGTGCCAGCTCACCATCGGGGACAGCTCCTAACTATGGCTACACCTTC.

This clone occurred once. This chain joins TRBV7-9 and TRBJ2-3; possible D gene TRBD2, 5 bases. The CDR3 runs 16 residues. V lost 3 bases and J lost 0, with 13 bases in between. The germline V gene encodes CDR1 SEHNR and CDR2 FQNEAQ (reference sequence). The CDR3 DNA sequence: TGTGCCAGCAGCTTTGGAGCGGTTATTAGCACAGATACGCAGTATTTT. Protein: CASSFGAVISTDTQYF. Full variable domain (rest looked up from reference TRBV7-9 and TRBJ2-3): DTGVSQNPRHKITKRGQNVTFRCDPISEHNRLYWYRQTLGQGPEFLTYFQNEAQLEKSRLLSDRFSAERPKGSFSTLEIQRTEQGDSAMYLCASSFGAVISTDTQYFGPGTRLTVL.

This chain uses TRBV19 with TRBJ2-3, with D possibly being TRBD1 or TRBD2 (6 bases each). CDR3 length equals 15 residues. CDR1 is LNHDA, CDR2 SQIVND, per germline (reference sequence). The V and J ends lost 5 bases and 1 base respectively, with 13 bases between them. In DNA form, the CDR3 reads TGTGCCAGTAGTGAAGGGGGGATTGGCACAGATACGCAGTATTTT. It is translated as CASSEGGIGTDTQYF.

The chain links TRBV28 to TRBJ1-1, with D unresolved. The V gene lost 8 bases and the J gene lost 6 bases, with 13 bases spanning the gap. The CDR3 sequence is 12 residues long. Germline CDR1 reads MDHEN; CDR2 reads SYDVKM. The CDR3 is CASGGQSSEAFF. The CDR3 nucleotides read TGTGCCAGCGGTGGGCAGTCCTCTGAAGCTTTCTTT.

The chain uses TRBV7-2 and TRBJ2-3; 11 bases are a match to TRBD1. The length of the CDR3 is 15 residues. Trimming removed 7 bases from V and 4 bases from J; junction bases left unmatched: 7. Germline CDR1 and CDR2: SGHTA and FQGNSA. The CDR3 DNA reads TGTGCCAGCAACCCAACGGGACAGGGGGCAGATACGCAGTATTTT. Translating gives CASNPTGQGADTQYF.

This chain links TRBV28 with TRBJ2-7; 7 bases are shared with TRBD1. The CDR3 spans 15 residues. Germline CDR1 reads MDHEN; CDR2 reads SYDVKM. J was trimmed by 2 bases and V by 2 bases; bases with no gene match: 6. The CDR3 DNA follows: TGTGCCAGCAGTTTACCCCGGACAGGAGCCTACGAGCAGTACTTC. Translated, it gives CASSLPRTGAYEQYF.

This sequence joins TRBV5-4 and TRBJ1-2; 11 nucleotides align to TRBD1. The junction had 3 bases not matched to a gene; V was cut back by 2 bases and J by 6 bases. Germline loops: CDR1 SGHNT, CDR2 YYREEE (reference sequence). This CDR3 has 14 residues. The CDR3 DNA reads TGTGCCAGCAGCTTTTCGGGACAGGGGGATGGCTACACCTTC. This encodes CASSFSGQGDGYTF.